These 25 T cell receptor beta chains were sequenced from one sample in a study of graft-versus-host responses after intestinal transplantation. The antigens of these receptors remain unknown. Measured with immunoSEQ multiplex PCR; TCRdb has only the in-frame clones, and not every one. The sample yields about 73,000 clones, 90% seen once. This sample comprised unstimulated CD8+ T cells sorted from spleen or lymph node cells, obtained before transplant. Receptor source: a human donor who was the organ donor for an intestinal transplant.

This clone was detected only once. The rearrangement uses TRBV6-1 and TRBJ1-1; a possible D gene is TRBD1 (6 bases). Germline V gives CDR1 MNHNS, CDR2 SASEGT. This CDR3 has 17 amino acids. V lost 3 bases and J lost 5, with 22 bases in between. The CDR3 loop reads CASSDGGGWGPETEAFF. The CDR3 region has the DNA TGTGCCAGCAGTGATGGGGGTGGGTGGGGGCCGGAGACTGAAGCTTTCTTT.

The chain carries TRBV27 and TRBJ1-1; possibly TRBD1 for D (5 bases). Trimming cost V 2 bases and J 3 bases, with 13 bases left between them. The germline gives CDR1 MNHEY, CDR2 SMNVEV (reference sequence). This CDR3 is built from 15 residues. This CDR3 is CASSLGWGRDTEAFF. DNA for the CDR3: TGTGCCAGCAGTTTAGGGTGGGGGAGGGACACTGAAGCTTTCTTT.

V usage is TRBV27 and J usage is TRBJ2-5; weak D call: TRBD1 (5 bases). Germline V gene sequence: CDR1 MNHEY, CDR2 SMNVEV (reference sequence). V lost 4 bases, J lost 3 bases, and 9 bases lay in between. This CDR3 spans 13 amino acids. The CDR3 DNA follows: TGTGCCAGCAGTTATCTCAGGGAAGAGACCCAGTACTTC. Its protein is CASSYLREETQYF.

The V and J genes are TRBV4-3 and TRBJ1-1, with a weak D call TRBD1 (6 bases). Between the trimmed V and J ends, which lost 3 bases and 1 base, there was a span of 15 bases. This CDR3 contains 16 residues. Germline V gene lookup returns CDR1 LGHNA and CDR2 YSLEER. The DNA of the CDR3 is TGCGCCAGCAGCCAGGGCCGACAGGCACGGAACACTGAAGCTTTCTTT. It is translated as CASSQGRQARNTEAFF.

The count of this clone is one. This chain uses TRBV6-1 with TRBJ2-2; D is undetermined. The CDR3 has 10 amino acids. V dropped 5 bases and J dropped 7 bases, with 2 bases sitting between them. CDR1 is MNHNS and CDR2 is SASEGT in the germline V gene. The CDR3 coding sequence is TGTGCCAGCAGTCTCGGGGAGCTGTTTTTT. Translation gives CASSLGELFF.

This chain joins TRBV28 and TRBJ2-1; TRBD1 agrees at 8 bases. The CDR3 totals 16 residues. CDR1 and CDR2 (germline): MDHEN, SYDVKM. The V segment lost 4 bases and the J segment 2 bases; nucleotides outside the gene matches: 7. The CDR3 DNA follows: TGTGCCAGCAGTTCCCTTTGGGACAGGCCCTACAATGAGCAGTTCTTC. It codes for CASSSLWDRPYNEQFF.

This clone is medium-sized within its sample. The rearrangement uses TRBV4-3 and TRBJ2-2; no clear D. The CDR3 contains 17 residues. CDR1 and CDR2 (germline): LGHNA, YSLEER. V lost 4 bases and J 1 base, leaving 16 bases between the germline ends. This CDR3 is CASSRSTRLGNTGELFF. The CDR3 DNA reads TGCGCCAGCAGCCGAAGTACTCGCCTTGGGAACACCGGGGAGCTGTTTTTT.

V and J are TRBV4-1 and TRBJ1-1, with D hard to call. Trimming took 8 bases from V and 1 from J, leaving 11 bases between them. The germline V gene has CDR1 MGHRA and CDR2 YSYEKL. This CDR3 spans 13 amino acids. CDR3 sequence (DNA): TGCGCCAGCGTCATGGGGAGGAACACTGAAGCTTTCTTT. Translating gives CASVMGRNTEAFF.

V is TRBV4-1 and J is TRBJ2-6; the D is unclear. The V and J ends lost 3 bases and 0 bases respectively, with 9 bases between them. Germline assignment: CDR1 MGHRA and CDR2 YSYEKL. The CDR3 is 16 amino acids. The CDR3 here is CASSQFLISGANVLTF. For the CDR3, the DNA is TGCGCCAGCAGCCAGTTCCTAATCTCTGGGGCCAACGTCCTGACTTTC.

This chain links TRBV6-4 with TRBJ1-1, with D perhaps TRBD1 (6 bases). This CDR3 spans 17 amino acids. Trimming took off 0 bases at V and 10 bases at J, with 24 bases between the two ends. Looked up from germline, CDR1 is MRHNA and CDR2 is SNTAGT. CDR3 in amino acids: CASSDSKAGGPIDGAFF. In DNA, the CDR3 is TGTGCCAGCAGTGACTCGAAAGCCGGGGGGCCTATTGATGGAGCTTTCTTT.

This clone appeared a few times. The chain carries TRBV7-9 and TRBJ2-7; the match to TRBD1 covers 9 bases. Trimming at V came to 5 bases and at J to 5 bases, leaving 10 bases not matched to a gene. CDR3 length equals 15 residues. Germline loops: CDR1 SEHNR, CDR2 FQNEAQ (reference sequence). CDR3 protein: CASSHSRTGVNEQYV. CDR3 nucleotides: TGTGCCAGCAGCCACAGTCGGACAGGGGTGAACGAGCAGTACGTC.

This rearrangement joins TRBV7-8 to TRBJ2-5; 7 bases match TRBD2. The V and J ends lost 4 bases and 5 bases, in that order; junction bases with no gene match: 7. The CDR3 has 14 residues. Germline-derived CDR1 and CDR2 are SGHVS and FQNEAQ. CDR3 nucleotide sequence: TGTGCCAGCAGCTACGGGACTACGGGCGAGACCCAGTACTTC. Translating gives CASSYGTTGETQYF.

The rearrangement joins TRBV25-1 to TRBJ1-4; 8 bases line up with TRBD1. After removal of 1 base from V and 0 bases from J, the junction contained 4 bases not matched to a gene. The length of the CDR3 is 17 residues. Germline-derived CDR1 and CDR2 are MGHDK and SYGVNS. The CDR3 spells CASSEWTGTATNEKLFF. The CDR3 DNA reads TGTGCCAGCAGTGAATGGACAGGGACTGCAACTAATGAAAAACTGTTTTTT.

The chain recombines TRBV5-1 with TRBJ1-2, with D perhaps TRBD1 (5 bases). This CDR3 is built from 15 residues. V lost 0 bases to trimming and J lost 1 base, with 10 bases between them. Germline values: CDR1 SGHRS, CDR2 YFSETQ. The CDR3 nucleotides are TGCGCCAGCAGCTTGGCCCTAGGGGATAACTATGGCTACACCTTC. It translates to CASSLALGDNYGYTF.

The chain uses TRBV7-4 and TRBJ2-2; 7 nucleotides align to TRBD1. The germline gives CDR1 SGHVT, CDR2 SQSDAQ. Trimming removed 5 bases from V and 6 bases from J; junction bases left unmatched: 15. CDR3 length: 17 residues. The CDR3 DNA reads TGTGCCAGCAGCCGGCCTAGGGACAGTACTTTCCCCGGGGAGCTGTTTTTT. Encoded protein: CASSRPRDSTFPGELFF.

This chain joins TRBV6-4 and TRBJ2-1; TRBD2 is a possible D gene (5 bases). The length of the CDR3 is 12 residues. The ends were cut back, 6 bases at V and 8 bases at J, with 11 bases in the middle. CDR1 and CDR2 from the germline V gene are MRHNA and SNTAGT. CDR3 residues: CASSSGLDEQFF. The CDR3, as DNA: TGTGCCAGCAGCTCTGGACTGGATGAGCAGTTCTTC.

For the CDR3, the DNA is TGTGCCAGCTATCAGGGGGGCACCGGGGAGCTGTTTTTT. It specifies CASYQGGTGELFF. The chain has TRBV6-5 and TRBJ2-2; D possibly corresponds to TRBD1 (7 bases). The CDR3 has 13 residues. CDR1 and CDR2 (germline): MNHEY, SVGAGI. V was shortened by 8 bases and J by 4 bases, with 11 bases between the two germline ends.

V usage is TRBV7-3 and J usage is TRBJ1-1; D is unresolved. V was clipped by 0 bases and J by 4 bases, with 9 bases between them. The CDR3 runs to 14 residues. Germline V gene sequence: CDR1 SGHTA, CDR2 FQGTGA. The CDR3: CASSLTLSGTEAFF. The CDR3 region has the DNA TGTGCCAGCAGCTTAACGCTCTCGGGCACTGAAGCTTTCTTT.

Notes on this clone: One end of the junction varies from germline; a read error may be responsible. V usage is TRBV7-7 and J usage is TRBJ2-1; D might be TRBD1 (6 bases). The CDR3 is 13 residues long. Per the germline V gene, CDR1 is SSHAT and CDR2 is FNYEAQ (reference sequence). The CDR3 DNA reads TGTGCTAGCAGCCCCAACAGGGTTGATGAGCAGTTCTTC. Translating gives CASSPNRVDEQFF. Full variable domain (rest looked up from reference TRBV7-7 and TRBJ2-1): GAGVSQSPRYKVTKRGQDVTLRCDPISSHATLYWYQQALGQGPEFLTYFNYEAQPDKSGLPSDRFSAERPEGSISTLTIQRTEQRDSAMYRCASSPNRVDEQFFGPGTRLTVL.

The chain uses TRBV19 and TRBJ1-6; no firm D call. The CDR3 is made up of 16 amino acids. CDR1 is LNHDA and CDR2 is SQIVND in the germline V gene (reference sequence). The V and J ends lost 5 bases and 6 bases respectively, with 17 bases between them. CDR3: CASSLPEATANSPLHF. Here the CDR3 DNA reads TGTGCCAGTAGTCTGCCGGAGGCCACGGCTAATTCACCCCTCCACTTT. Full variable domain (remainder filled in from reference TRBV19 and TRBJ1-6): DGGITQSPKYLFRKEGQNVTLSCEQNLNHDAMYWYRQDPGQGLRLIYYSQIVNDFQKGDIAEGYSVSREKKESFPLTVTSAQKNPTAFYLCASSLPEATANSPLHFGNGTRLTVT.

The V and J genes are TRBV6-5 and TRBJ2-2; maybe TRBD1 (6 bases). CDR1 and CDR2 (germline): MNHEY, SVGAGI. CDR3 length: 15 amino acids. With 6 bases removed from V and 1 base from J, the gap between germline ends came to 12 bases. The CDR3 nucleotides are TGTGCCAGCAGGACGGGACACCAGAACACCGGGGAGCTGTTTTTT. It specifies CASRTGHQNTGELFF.

This chain connects TRBV6-6 to TRBJ2-4; TRBD2 agrees at 7 bases. Germline CDR1 is MNHNY and CDR2 is SVGAGI (reference sequence). Unmatched junction bases numbered 8, after V lost 7 bases and J lost 11 bases. CDR3 size: 12 residues. The CDR3 protein is CASTPGRDFQYF. DNA for the CDR3: TGTGCCAGCACCCCGGGGAGGGACTTTCAGTACTTC.

The table lists this clone with a few counts. The gene calls are TRBV5-6 and TRBJ1-6; perhaps TRBD1 as D (5 bases). There are 14 residues in the CDR3. Trimming left V 0 bases short and J 4 bases short, with 5 bases between. Germline V lookup: CDR1 SGHDT, CDR2 YYEEEE. The CDR3 is CASSLGQYNSPLHF. The CDR3 DNA sequence: TGTGCCAGCAGCTTGGGACAGTATAATTCACCCCTCCACTTT.

V and J are TRBV27 and TRBJ2-4; a weak D match, TRBD1 (6 bases). The ends were cut back, 8 bases at V and 7 bases at J, with 15 bases in the middle. Germline V gives CDR1 MNHEY, CDR2 SMNVEV (reference sequence). This CDR3 is 13 amino acids long. The chain's CDR3 is CASAHQGFNIQYF. Here the CDR3 DNA reads TGTGCCAGCGCCCACCAGGGGTTCAACATTCAGTACTTC.

The CDR3 DNA sequence: TGTGCCAGCTCCCTTAGCGGGGGCAACACCGGGGAGCTGTTTTTT. This encodes CASSLSGGNTGELFF. The chain carries TRBV27 and TRBJ2-2, with 9 bases aligning to TRBD2. The CDR3 extends over 15 amino acids. Germline CDR1 and CDR2: MNHEY and SMNVEV (reference sequence). The ends lost 8 bases at V and 2 bases at J; junction bases unmatched: 6.